This T cell receptor (beta chain) originates from a study of shared clonotypes between healthy human individuals. CD45RO-negative, CCR7-positively selected cells formed the naive CD8 fraction, excluding terminally differentiated effector memory CD45RA+ cells. With respect to this clone: Other DNA sequences of this sample code for an identical CDR3.

Sequencing was performed with immunoSEQ multiplex PCR; in TCRdb, only in-frame clones are kept and a portion is missing. The data show around 2,000,000 clones, about 95% seen once. Trimming stripped 4 bases from V and 3 bases from J, with 10 bases between. The CDR3 has 13 residues. Germline V gives CDR1 SGHDT, CDR2 YYEEEE. The material sequenced was naive CD8+ T cells sorted from blood. This receptor was obtained from a man younger than 30 in good health. The chain employs TRBV5-6 and TRBJ2-5; D is undetermined. CDR3 protein: CASSPPGEETQYF. CDR3 in DNA: TGTGCCAGCAGCCCCCCTGGGGAAGAGACCCAGTACTTC.